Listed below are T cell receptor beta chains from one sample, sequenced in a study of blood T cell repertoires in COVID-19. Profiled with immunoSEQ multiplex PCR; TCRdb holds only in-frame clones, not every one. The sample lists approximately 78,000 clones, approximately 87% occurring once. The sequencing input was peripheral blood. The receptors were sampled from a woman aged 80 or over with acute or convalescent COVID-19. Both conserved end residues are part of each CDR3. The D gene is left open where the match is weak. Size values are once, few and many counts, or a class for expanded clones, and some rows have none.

DNA: TGTGCCAGCAGCGTAGGGGCTAGCGGGGGTTACAATGAGCAGTTCTTC
CDR3: CASSVGASGGYNEQFF
D: TRBD2
J: TRBJ2-1
length: 16
size: -
V: TRBV9

DNA: TGTGCCAGCACGCGGGGACAGGGGGGAAACACCATATATTTT
CDR3: CASTRGQGGNTIYF
D: TRBD1
J: TRBJ1-3
length: 14
size: -
V: TRBV19

DNA: TGTGCCAGCAGGGGGGACAGGGGGAACACTGAAGCTTTCTTT
CDR3: CASRGDRGNTEAFF
D: TRBD1
J: TRBJ1-1
length: 14
size: -
V: TRBV6-5

DNA: TGTGCCAGTCTAAAATCTGGGGCCAACGTCCTGACTTTC
CDR3: CASLKSGANVLTF
D: -
J: TRBJ2-6
length: 13
size: -
V: TRBV19

DNA: TGCAGCGTCTCACCTCGACTAGCGGACTACAATGAGCAGTTCTTC
CDR3: CSVSPRLADYNEQFF
D: TRBD2
J: TRBJ2-1
length: 15
size: -
V: TRBV29-1

DNA: TGTGCCAGCAGGCGGACAGGTCGCAATCAGCCCCAGCATTTT
CDR3: CASRRTGRNQPQHF
D: TRBD1
J: TRBJ1-5
length: 14
size: -
V: TRBV6-5

DNA: TGTGCCAGCAGCTTGGAAATAGGGGGTATCACTGAAGCTTTCTTT
CDR3: CASSLEIGGITEAFF
D: -
J: TRBJ1-1
length: 15
size: -
V: TRBV5-8

DNA: TGTGCCAGCAGTTACTCGACAGGGGCTAACTATGGCTACACCTTC
CDR3: CASSYSTGANYGYTF
D: TRBD1
J: TRBJ1-2
length: 15
size: -
V: TRBV6-5

DNA: TGTGCCAGCAGCGGGACTAGCGCTTTCAATGAGCAGTTCTTC
CDR3: CASSGTSAFNEQFF
D: TRBD2
J: TRBJ2-1
length: 14
size: -
V: TRBV2

DNA: TGCAGCGTTGAAGATCGGACGGCGGAGGATGGCTACACCTTC
CDR3: CSVEDRTAEDGYTF
D: -
J: TRBJ1-2
length: 14
size: once
V: TRBV29-1

DNA: TGCGCCAGCAGCCCAAGACAGGGGTCGAAGGCTGAAGCTTTCTTT
CDR3: CASSPRQGSKAEAFF
D: TRBD1
J: TRBJ1-1
length: 15
size: once
V: TRBV5-1

DNA: TGTGCCAGCAGCCAAAATACCCAGGGCACAGATACGCAGTATTTT
CDR3: CASSQNTQGTDTQYF
D: -
J: TRBJ2-3
length: 15
size: -
V: TRBV4-2

DNA: TGCGCCAGCAGCTTGGCCAACAGGGGGAGGGGCGGAGACGAGCAGTACTTC
CDR3: CASSLANRGRGGDEQYF
D: -
J: TRBJ2-7
length: 17
size: few
V: TRBV5-1

DNA: TGTGCCAGCAGCTTGGCCAAAGGGGGCTGGACTGAAGCTTTCTTT
CDR3: CASSLAKGGWTEAFF
D: TRBD1
J: TRBJ1-1
length: 15
size: few
V: TRBV5-4

DNA: TGTGCCAGCAGTTCCCGAATGACGGGAATCACCGGGGAGCTGTTTTTT
CDR3: CASSSRMTGITGELFF
D: -
J: TRBJ2-2
length: 16
size: -
V: TRBV28

DNA: TGTGCCAGTAGTACGGACACTCTGGCCAATGAGCAGTTCTTC
CDR3: CASSTDTLANEQFF
D: -
J: TRBJ2-1
length: 14
size: -
V: TRBV19

DNA: TGTGCCACCACAAGCGGGAGAGACACCGGGGAGCTGTTTTTT
CDR3: CATTSGRDTGELFF
D: TRBD2
J: TRBJ2-2
length: 14
size: -
V: TRBV24-1

DNA: TGTGCCAGCAGCGTCGGTACCGGGGAGCTGTTTTTT
CDR3: CASSVGTGELFF
D: -
J: TRBJ2-2
length: 12
size: -
V: TRBV9

DNA: TGTGCCAGCAGTCCTAGCATTCTGAACTATGGCTACACCTTC
CDR3: CASSPSILNYGYTF
D: -
J: TRBJ1-2
length: 14
size: -
V: TRBV27

DNA: TGTGCCAGCAGCCAGCTTTCCCTTGGTAGAACCTTCTCCGAGCAGTACTTC
CDR3: CASSQLSLGRTFSEQYF
D: -
J: TRBJ2-7
length: 17
size: -
V: TRBV4-2

DNA: TGTGCCAGCTCCACGGGAAGTAGACCGAACACTGAAGCTTTCTTT
CDR3: CASSTGSRPNTEAFF
D: -
J: TRBJ1-1
length: 15
size: -
V: TRBV6-5

DNA: TGTGCCAGCAGTGAAAGAGCAGACTTCCTCAACTATGGCTACACCTTC
CDR3: CASSERADFLNYGYTF
D: -
J: TRBJ1-2
length: 16
size: -
V: TRBV6-1

DNA: TGTGCCAGCAGTTCGGCCCCCGGGACTGAAGCTTTCTTT
CDR3: CASSSAPGTEAFF
D: -
J: TRBJ1-1
length: 13
size: -
V: TRBV6-8

DNA: TGTGCCTGGAGTGGCCCAGGGCGGGGGGCTAACTATGGCTACACCTTC
CDR3: CAWSGPGRGANYGYTF
D: -
J: TRBJ1-2
length: 16
size: -
V: TRBV30

DNA: TGTGCCAGCAGTGAACTCATTAACCAGGAAAAACTGTTTTTT
CDR3: CASSELINQEKLFF
D: -
J: TRBJ1-4
length: 14
size: -
V: TRBV2

DNA: TGTGCCAGCAGTGAAGAGGGAGGCAGGAAAAATGAAAAACTGTTTTTT
CDR3: CASSEEGGRKNEKLFF
D: -
J: TRBJ1-4
length: 16
size: -
V: TRBV2

DNA: TGTGCCAGCAGCCAAAGTCAGTTCCTGAACACTGAAGCTTTCTTT
CDR3: CASSQSQFLNTEAFF
D: -
J: TRBJ1-1
length: 15
size: once
V: TRBV3-1/TRBV3-2

DNA: TGTGCCAGCAGTGATACAGGGTATGGCTACACCTTC
CDR3: CASSDTGYGYTF
D: -
J: TRBJ1-2
length: 12
size: -
V: TRBV6-2/TRBV6-3

DNA: TGTGCCAGCAGCCCCCGATTGGGCGGGGTTACCACAGATACGCAGTATTTT
CDR3: CASSPRLGGVTTDTQYF
D: -
J: TRBJ2-3
length: 17
size: -
V: TRBV14

DNA: TGCGCCAGCAGCTTGGCCTTAGCGGGGATGGGCCAGTACTTC
CDR3: CASSLALAGMGQYF
D: TRBD2
J: TRBJ2-5
length: 14
size: once
V: TRBV5-1

DNA: TGTGCCAGCAGCTTAGCGAATAGTCAGGGTTGGGGCACTGAAGCTTTCTTT
CDR3: CASSLANSQGWGTEAFF
D: -
J: TRBJ1-1
length: 17
size: -
V: TRBV7-6

DNA: TGTGCCAGCAGCGTAGAGGGGTATGGCTACACCTTC
CDR3: CASSVEGYGYTF
D: -
J: TRBJ1-2
length: 12
size: -
V: TRBV9

DNA: TGTGCCACCAGTGATAACAGGATTTCTGAAGCTTTCTTT
CDR3: CATSDNRISEAFF
D: -
J: TRBJ1-1
length: 13
size: -
V: TRBV24-1

DNA: TGTGCCAGCAGCGTAGGGGCTAGCGGGGACGGTGAGCAGTTCTTC
CDR3: CASSVGASGDGEQFF
D: TRBD2
J: TRBJ2-1
length: 15
size: -
V: TRBV9

DNA: TGTGCCTGGAGTAAACAGACATTGGCTGAAGCTTTCTTT
CDR3: CAWSKQTLAEAFF
D: -
J: TRBJ1-1
length: 13
size: -
V: TRBV30

DNA: TGTGCCAGCAGTTATCAGGGCTCAGGGGGCACTGAAGCTTTCTTT
CDR3: CASSYQGSGGTEAFF
D: TRBD1
J: TRBJ1-1
length: 15
size: -
V: TRBV6-5

DNA: TGTGCCAGCAGCCCGGGACAGGGGCGGTATGGCTACACCTTC
CDR3: CASSPGQGRYGYTF
D: TRBD1
J: TRBJ1-2
length: 14
size: -
V: TRBV7-3

DNA: TGCGCCAGCAGTGCACAGGGGGCTGGGTCCCAGTACTTC
CDR3: CASSAQGAGSQYF
D: TRBD1
J: TRBJ2-5
length: 13
size: once
V: TRBV10-1

DNA: TGTGCCACCAGTGACCCACGGACAGGGAACACTGAAGCTTTCTTT
CDR3: CATSDPRTGNTEAFF
D: TRBD1
J: TRBJ1-1
length: 15
size: -
V: TRBV24-1

DNA: TGTGCCATCAGTTCGATACTTAGCAATCAGCCCCAGCATTTT
CDR3: CAISSILSNQPQHF
D: -
J: TRBJ1-5
length: 14
size: -
V: TRBV10-3

DNA: TGCGCCAGCAGCGACCCTACAGGGGGCCGGGATGAGCAGTTCTTC
CDR3: CASSDPTGGRDEQFF
D: TRBD1
J: TRBJ2-1
length: 15
size: once
V: TRBV5-1

DNA: TGCGCCAGCAGCTTAAAAGGACAGGGTAGTTCACCCCTCCACTTT
CDR3: CASSLKGQGSSPLHF
D: TRBD1
J: TRBJ1-6
length: 15
size: -
V: TRBV5-1

DNA: TGTGCCAGCAGAGAGGGTCAGGCCCAGTACTTC
CDR3: CASREGQAQYF
D: -
J: TRBJ2-7
length: 11
size: -
V: TRBV2

DNA: TGTGCCAGCAGTGAAGGACAGAGAAACACTGAAGCTTTCTTT
CDR3: CASSEGQRNTEAFF
D: -
J: TRBJ1-1
length: 14
size: -
V: TRBV6-1

DNA: TGTGCCAGCAGCCTCTCGGGGAGCGAGACCCAGTACTTC
CDR3: CASSLSGSETQYF
D: -
J: TRBJ2-5
length: 13
size: once
V: TRBV13

DNA: TGTGCCAGCAGTTTCAGGGGAAGCGATTCACCCCTCCACTTT
CDR3: CASSFRGSDSPLHF
D: -
J: TRBJ1-6
length: 14
size: -
V: TRBV27

DNA: TGCGCCAGCAGTGAGCGAGGGGGAGGGGGGGGTCAGCCCCAGCATTTT
CDR3: CASSERGGGGGQPQHF
D: -
J: TRBJ1-5
length: 16
size: -
V: TRBV10-1

DNA: TGTGCCAGCAGCGCAAATGGGGGCCGGGGCACAGATACGCAGTATTTT
CDR3: CASSANGGRGTDTQYF
D: -
J: TRBJ2-3
length: 16
size: -
V: TRBV2

DNA: TGTGCCAGCAGTTACGGAGGGGGCATGAACACTGAAGCTTTCTTT
CDR3: CASSYGGGMNTEAFF
D: TRBD1
J: TRBJ1-1
length: 15
size: -
V: TRBV6-5

DNA: TGTGCCAGCAGCTTAGCCGCAGGGAAAGGTTCACCCCTCCACTTT
CDR3: CASSLAAGKGSPLHF
D: -
J: TRBJ1-6
length: 15
size: -
V: TRBV11-2